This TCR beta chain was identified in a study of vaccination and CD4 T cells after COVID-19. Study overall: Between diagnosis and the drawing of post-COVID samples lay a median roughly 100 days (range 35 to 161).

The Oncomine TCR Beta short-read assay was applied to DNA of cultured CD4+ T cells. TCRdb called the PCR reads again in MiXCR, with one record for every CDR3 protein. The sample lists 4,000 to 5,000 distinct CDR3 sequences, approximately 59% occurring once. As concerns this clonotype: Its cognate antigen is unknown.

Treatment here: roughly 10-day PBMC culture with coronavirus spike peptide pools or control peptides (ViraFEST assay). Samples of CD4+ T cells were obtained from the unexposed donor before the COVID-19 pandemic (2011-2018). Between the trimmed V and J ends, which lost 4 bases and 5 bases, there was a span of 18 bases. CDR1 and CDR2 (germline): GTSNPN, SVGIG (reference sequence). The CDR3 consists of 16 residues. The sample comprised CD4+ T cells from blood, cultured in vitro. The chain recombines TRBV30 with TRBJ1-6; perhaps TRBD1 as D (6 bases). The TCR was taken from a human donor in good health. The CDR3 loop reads CAWKVTSKGDNSPLHF. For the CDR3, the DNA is TGTGCCTGGAAAGTGACCTCCAAGGGGGATAATTCACCCCTCCACTTT.